The 16 T cell receptor beta chains below come from one sample, sequenced in a study of blood T cell repertoires in COVID-19. Here immunoSEQ multiplex PCR was the method, and the copy in TCRdb shows in-frame clones only, minus some. This table holds a few hundred thousand clones, approximately 87% found once. Material for sequencing was PBMCs or T cells enriched from blood (not recorded which). These receptor sequences come from a woman aged 50 to 60 who had recovered from COVID-19.

The sample holds a few counts of this clone. The chain has TRBV5-3 and TRBJ2-7; D is possibly TRBD1 (5 bases). TRBV5-3 falls under the ORF class, with uncertain function. The length of the CDR3 is 14 residues. V lost 4 bases, J lost 0 bases, and 11 bases lay in between. The CDR3 nucleotides read TGTGCCAGAAGCCCCCGACAGAGCTCCTACGAGCAGTACTTC. This gives the protein CARSPRQSSYEQYF.

This clone showed up just once. This chain joins TRBV15 and TRBJ1-1, with 8 bases identical to TRBD1. The CDR3 covers 16 residues. The germline V gene has CDR1 LNHNV and CDR2 YYDKDF (reference sequence). Trimming took 1 base from V and 1 from J; bases not matched to a gene: 5. The CDR3 region is CATSRAIGTGNTEAFF. CDR3 sequence (DNA): TGTGCCACCAGCAGAGCTATCGGGACAGGGAACACTGAAGCTTTCTTT.

J is TRBJ1-2 and V is TRBV20-1; tentative D call: TRBD1 (5 bases). Deletions cut 7 bases from V and 8 bases from J, with 11 bases between. Germline CDR1 reads DFQATT; CDR2 reads SNEGSKA (reference sequence). The CDR3 runs 10 residues. This chain's CDR3 is CSGGRDGYTF. The CDR3 nucleotides are TGCAGTGGAGGGAGGGACGGCTACACCTTC.

The genes are TRBV11-2 and TRBJ1-2; 7 nucleotides align to TRBD1. This CDR3 has 17 residues. CDR1 is SGHAT, CDR2 FQNNGV, per germline. J lost 4 bases, V lost 1 base, and 12 bases had no gene match. The CDR3 region is CASSLGAARGRTYGYTF. CDR3 DNA sequence: TGTGCCAGCAGCTTAGGGGCAGCGAGGGGGCGAACCTATGGCTACACCTTC. Based on the CDR3 plus reference TRBV11-2 and TRBJ1-2, the full variable domain is EAGVAQSPRYKIIEKRQSVAFWCNPISGHATLYWYQQILGQGPKLLIQFQNNGVVDDSQLPKDRFSAERLKGVDSTLKIQPAKLEDSAVYLCASSLGAARGRTYGYTFGSGTRLTVV.

The CDR3 sequence: CASSLVGGNQPQHF. CDR3 sequence (DNA): TGTGCCAGCAGTTTAGTCGGGGGCAATCAGCCCCAGCATTTT. This rearrangement joins TRBV28 to TRBJ1-5, with unresolved D. The CDR3 spans 14 residues. V lost 2 bases, J lost 2 bases, and 7 bases lay in between. CDR1 is MDHEN and CDR2 is SYDVKM in the germline V gene. Complete variable domain (other parts from reference TRBV28 and TRBJ1-5): DVKVTQSSRYLVKRTGEKVFLECVQDMDHENMFWYRQDPGLGLRLIYFSYDVKMKEKGDIPEGYSVSREKKERFSLILESASTNQTSMYLCASSLVGGNQPQHFGDGTRLSIL.

The CDR3 DNA reads as TGTGCCAGCAGTCCAACTCGGCTGACTAGCACAGATACGCAGTATTTT. It specifies CASSPTRLTSTDTQYF. This chain links TRBV27 with TRBJ2-3; D gene ambiguous. Germline V CDR1 and CDR2: MNHEY, SMNVEV (reference sequence). Between the trimmed V and J ends, which lost 5 bases and 0 bases, there was a span of 15 bases. CDR3 length: 16 amino acids.

With regard to this clone: At the DNA level, this CDR3 is encoded by other sequences in the same sample as well. The CDR3 loop reads CASSSDRGQPQHF. The CDR3 bases are TGTGCCAGCAGCTCGGACAGGGGCCAGCCCCAGCATTTT. This rearrangement joins TRBV7-3 to TRBJ1-5; 9 bases are shared with TRBD1. V shed 4 bases and J 7 bases; nucleotides not matched to a gene: 2. Germline V lookup: CDR1 SGHTA, CDR2 FQGTGA. This CDR3 region has 13 residues.

This clone was picked up a small number of times. V is TRBV27 and J is TRBJ2-7, with TRBD2 as a possible D gene (5 bases). Germline V lookup: CDR1 MNHEY, CDR2 SMNVEV (reference sequence). Between the trimmed V and J ends, which lost 4 bases and 7 bases, there was a span of 14 bases. The CDR3 sequence is 13 residues long. CDR3 region: CASSSTQTGEQYF. The DNA for the CDR3 is TGTGCCAGCAGTTCAACTCAAACGGGAGAGCAGTACTTC.

The rearrangement uses TRBV19 and TRBJ1-1; 7 bases match TRBD1. Unmatched junction bases numbered 12, after V lost 5 bases and J lost 0 bases. Germline V gene data show CDR1 as LNHDA and CDR2 as SQIVND (reference sequence). CDR3 length equals 17 residues. The chain's CDR3 is CASSPDFRDSLNTEAFF. CDR3 bases: TGTGCCAGTAGTCCGGACTTCCGGGACAGCCTGAACACTGAAGCTTTCTTT.

The CDR3 nucleotides read TGTGCCACGGCGGGGATTACCAGAGAAAAACTGTTTTTT. Its translation is CATAGITREKLFF. The chain employs TRBV19 and TRBJ1-4, with D unclear. CDR3 length equals 13 residues. The germline V gene encodes CDR1 LNHDA and CDR2 SQIVND (reference sequence). V lost 10 bases and J lost 8, with 17 bases in between.

V and J are TRBV28 and TRBJ1-2, with 7 positions matching TRBD1. CDR1 is MDHEN, CDR2 SYDVKM, per germline. CDR3 size: 13 residues. V shed 5 bases, J shed 8 bases, and the junction held 8 bases outside the gene matches. The DNA of the CDR3 is TGTGCCAGCAGTATACGACAGGGTGAAGGCTACACCTTC. This sequence encodes CASSIRQGEGYTF.

The rearrangement uses TRBV3-1 (or the pseudogene TRBV3-2) and TRBJ2-7; TRBD2 aligns across 13 bases. Germline lookup yields CDR1 LGHDT and CDR2 YNNKEL (reference sequence). Trimming at V came to 4 bases and at J to 3 bases, leaving 6 bases not matched to a gene. The CDR3 consists of 16 residues. The CDR3 nucleotides read TGTGCCAGCAGCCGAGGACTAGCGGGGGTTCACTACGAGCAGTACTTC. It encodes CASSRGLAGVHYEQYF.

The V gene is TRBV11-2, the J gene TRBJ2-1, with D possibly TRBD1 on 6 matching bases. Trimming removed 0 bases at V and 12 bases at J, with 15 bases between. In germline, CDR1 is SGHAT, CDR2 FQNNGV. This CDR3 is built from 14 residues. Here the CDR3 reads CASSLDPGHRGQFF. CDR3 DNA sequence: TGTGCCAGCAGCTTAGATCCGGGACACCGTGGGCAGTTCTTC.

The gene calls are TRBV28 and TRBJ2-2; TRBD2 is a possible D gene (7 bases). Germline V lookup: CDR1 MDHEN, CDR2 SYDVKM. Trimming left V 6 bases short and J 5 bases short, with 13 bases between. The CDR3 covers 14 residues. CDR3 DNA: TGTGCCAGCAGGAAACAGGGAGGGACCGGGGAGCTGTTTTTT. It translates to CASRKQGGTGELFF.

A note on this clone: Other DNA variants within this sample encode the same CDR3. The J gene is TRBJ1-2, the V gene TRBV28; D ambiguous. CDR3 size: 12 residues. Germline lookup yields CDR1 MDHEN and CDR2 SYDVKM. Trimming stripped 5 bases from V and 5 bases from J, with 9 bases between. CDR3 in amino acids: CASSPLYYGYTF. CDR3 nucleotide sequence: TGTGCCAGCAGTCCCCTGTATTATGGCTACACCTTC.

This sequence joins TRBV5-6 and TRBJ1-4; a possible D gene is TRBD1 (6 bases). Germline CDR1 is SGHDT and CDR2 is YYEEEE. CDR3 size: 15 residues. V lost 1 base and J 3 bases, leaving 10 bases between the germline ends. The DNA for the CDR3 is TGTGCCAGCAGCTTGATCAGGACAGCTAATGAAAAACTGTTTTTT. This sequence encodes CASSLIRTANEKLFF.